This T cell receptor beta chain was identified during a study of radiotherapy plus CTLA-4 blockade in lung cancer listed by TCRdb under 2018. Notes on the research overall: Among the enrolled patients, approximately 18% had an objective response, and 31% reached disease control. Overall study results and their limits: Early dynamic changes in blood T cell clones, together with increased serum interferon-beta after radiation, were reported as the strongest predictors of response. After treatment with radiotherapy and ipilimumab, TCR clones that originated in tumors expanded in peripheral blood.

A remark on this clone: The specificity of this receptor is unknown. Per-base qualities were not stored, and no clone one base away is much larger.

In this study, focal radiation therapy paired with CTLA-4 blockade (ipilimumab) was tested in patients who had chemo-refractory metastatic non-small-cell lung cancer. Receptor amplification or capture employed the immunoSEQ multiplex PCR assay. TCRdb's version of the immuneACCESS table is confined to in-frame rearrangements and falls short of the full clone set. An unresolved V gene accounts for under half of the shortfall where checked; the remainder is of unknown origin. This sample comprises roughly 85,000 clones, approximately 86% of them detected only once. The ten biggest clones cover 16% of the sample. Taken from the germline V gene, the CDR1 and CDR2 loops are MNHNS and SASEGT. V is reduced by 7 bases and J by 2 bases, leaving a spacing of 12 bases between them. The CDR3 has 14 amino acids, counting the end cysteine and phenylalanine. Left in the record is the CDR3 DNA by itself, 42 bases read in frame from the first base.

Specimen: peripheral blood, collected from a patient treated with radiotherapy plus ipilimumab. Recombination joined TRBV6-1 with TRBJ2-1; the D region possibly corresponds to TRBD1 (6 bases align). The TCR sequence derives from a human donor with non-small cell lung cancer that progressed on radiotherapy plus ipilimumab. The DNA reads as follows: TGTGCCAGCAAGGACAGCCCAGCCTACAATGAGCAGTTCTTC. It translates as CASKDSPAYNEQFF.